Included here is one TCR beta chain sequence, with context. The sample comes from a study of blood T cell repertoires in COVID-19. Participants' reported clinical history set cohort assignment. The germline V gene encodes CDR1 SGHRS and CDR2 YFSETQ. Trimming removed 0 bases from V and 0 bases from J; junction bases left unmatched: 5. This CDR3 has 16 amino acids. Clones were read by immunoSEQ multiplex PCR, and TCRdb kept only the in-frame ones, dropping some. The sample has about 200,000 clones, 80% seen once. The origin of this receptor is a middle-aged woman with acute COVID-19. The chain combines TRBV5-1 with TRBJ1-2; 7 bases are a match to TRBD1. Sequencing was done on a sample of PBMCs or T cells enriched from blood (not recorded which). CDR3 sequence: CASSLAGGIPNYGYTF. In DNA form, the CDR3 reads TGCGCCAGCAGCTTGGCAGGGGGGATACCTAACTATGGCTACACCTTC.